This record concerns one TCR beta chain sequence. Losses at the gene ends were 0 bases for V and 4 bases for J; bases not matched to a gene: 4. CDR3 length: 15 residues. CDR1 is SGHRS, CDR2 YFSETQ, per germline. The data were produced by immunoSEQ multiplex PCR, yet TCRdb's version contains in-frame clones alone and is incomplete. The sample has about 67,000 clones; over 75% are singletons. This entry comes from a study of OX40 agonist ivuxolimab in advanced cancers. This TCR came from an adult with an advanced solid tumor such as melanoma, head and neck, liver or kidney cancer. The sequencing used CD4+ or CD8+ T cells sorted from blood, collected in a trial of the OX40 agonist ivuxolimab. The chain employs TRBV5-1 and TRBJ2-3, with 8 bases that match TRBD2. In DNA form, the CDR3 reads TGCGCCAGCAGCTTGGGGGGACTAGTTCCAGATACGCAGTATTTT. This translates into CASSLGGLVPDTQYF. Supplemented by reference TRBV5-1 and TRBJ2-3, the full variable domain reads KAGVTQTPRYLIKTRGQQVTLSCSPISGHRSVSWYQQTPGQGLQFLFEYFSETQRNKGNFPGRFSGRQFSNSRSEMNVSTLELGDSALYLCASSLGGLVPDTQYFGPGTRLTVL.